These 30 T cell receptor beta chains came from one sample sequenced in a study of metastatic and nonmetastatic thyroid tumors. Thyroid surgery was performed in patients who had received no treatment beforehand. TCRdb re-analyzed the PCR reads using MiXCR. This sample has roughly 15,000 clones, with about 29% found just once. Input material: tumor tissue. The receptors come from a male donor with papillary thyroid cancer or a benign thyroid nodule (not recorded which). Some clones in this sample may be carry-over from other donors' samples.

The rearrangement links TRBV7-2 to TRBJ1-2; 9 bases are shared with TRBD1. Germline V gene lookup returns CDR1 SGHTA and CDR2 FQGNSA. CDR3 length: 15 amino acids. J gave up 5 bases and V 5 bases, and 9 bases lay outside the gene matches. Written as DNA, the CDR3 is TGTGCCAGCAGCGTAACAGGGGGCAACGGATATGGCTACACCTTC. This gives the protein CASSVTGGNGYGYTF.

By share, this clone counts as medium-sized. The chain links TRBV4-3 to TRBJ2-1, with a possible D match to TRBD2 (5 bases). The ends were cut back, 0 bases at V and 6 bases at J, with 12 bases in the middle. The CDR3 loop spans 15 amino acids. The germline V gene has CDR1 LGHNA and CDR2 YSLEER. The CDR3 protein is CASSQEVGSLNEQFF. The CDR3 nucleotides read TGCGCCAGCAGCCAAGAAGTGGGGAGTCTCAATGAGCAGTTCTTC.

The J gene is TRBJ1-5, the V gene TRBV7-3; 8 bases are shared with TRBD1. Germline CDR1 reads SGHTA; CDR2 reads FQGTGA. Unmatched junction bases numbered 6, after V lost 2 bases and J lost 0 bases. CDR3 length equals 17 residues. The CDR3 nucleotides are TGTGCCAGCAGCTTACCAGGGGGCCCGAATAGCAATCAGCCCCAGCATTTT. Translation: CASSLPGGPNSNQPQHF. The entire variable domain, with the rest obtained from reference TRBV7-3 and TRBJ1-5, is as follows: GAGVSQTPSNKVTEKGKYVELRCDPISGHTALYWYRQSLGQGPEFLIYFQGTGAADDSGLPNDRFFAVRPEGSVSTLKIQRTERGDSAVYLCASSLPGGPNSNQPQHFGDGTRLSIL.

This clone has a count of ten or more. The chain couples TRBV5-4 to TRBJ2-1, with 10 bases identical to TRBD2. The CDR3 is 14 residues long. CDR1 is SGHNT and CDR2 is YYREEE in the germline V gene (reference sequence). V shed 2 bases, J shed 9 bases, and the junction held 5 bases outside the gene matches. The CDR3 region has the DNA TGTGCCAGCAGCTTAGCGGGAGGGCCAGGTGAGCAGTTCTTC. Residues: CASSLAGGPGEQFF.

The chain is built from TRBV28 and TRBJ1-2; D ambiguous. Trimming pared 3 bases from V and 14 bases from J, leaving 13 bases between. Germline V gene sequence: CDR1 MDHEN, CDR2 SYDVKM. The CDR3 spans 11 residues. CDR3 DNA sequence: TGTGCCAGCAGTTTTAACGTGTTTAGGACCTTC. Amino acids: CASSFNVFRTF.

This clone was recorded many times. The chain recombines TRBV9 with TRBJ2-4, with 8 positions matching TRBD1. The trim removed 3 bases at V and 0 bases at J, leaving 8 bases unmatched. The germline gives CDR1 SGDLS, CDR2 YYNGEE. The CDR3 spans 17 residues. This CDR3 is CASSAGQAFAAKNIQYF. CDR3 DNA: TGTGCCAGCAGCGCGGGACAGGCCTTTGCAGCCAAAAACATTCAGTACTTC. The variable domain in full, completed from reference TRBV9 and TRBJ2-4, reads DSGVTQTPKHLITATGQRVTLRCSPRSGDLSVYWYQQSLDQGLQFLIQYYNGEERAKGNILERFSAQQFPDLHSELNLSSLELGDSALYFCASSAGQAFAAKNIQYFGAGTRLSVL.

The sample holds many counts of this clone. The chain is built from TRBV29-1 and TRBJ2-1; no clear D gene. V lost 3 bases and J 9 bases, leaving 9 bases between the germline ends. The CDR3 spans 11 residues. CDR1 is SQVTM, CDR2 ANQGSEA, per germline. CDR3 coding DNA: TGCAGCGTTGATTGGTACGGTGAGCAGTTCTTC. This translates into CSVDWYGEQFF.

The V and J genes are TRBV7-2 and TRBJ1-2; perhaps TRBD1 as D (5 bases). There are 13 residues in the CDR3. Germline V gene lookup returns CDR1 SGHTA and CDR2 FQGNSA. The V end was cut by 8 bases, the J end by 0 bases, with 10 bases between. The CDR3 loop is CASLPGSNYGYTF. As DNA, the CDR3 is TGTGCCAGCCTTCCAGGGTCTAACTATGGCTACACCTTC.

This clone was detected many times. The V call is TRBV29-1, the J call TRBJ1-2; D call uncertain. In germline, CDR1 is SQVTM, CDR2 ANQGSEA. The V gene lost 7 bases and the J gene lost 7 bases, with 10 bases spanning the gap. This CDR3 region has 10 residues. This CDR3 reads CSAESAGYTF. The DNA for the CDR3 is TGCAGCGCCGAGTCGGCTGGCTACACCTTC.

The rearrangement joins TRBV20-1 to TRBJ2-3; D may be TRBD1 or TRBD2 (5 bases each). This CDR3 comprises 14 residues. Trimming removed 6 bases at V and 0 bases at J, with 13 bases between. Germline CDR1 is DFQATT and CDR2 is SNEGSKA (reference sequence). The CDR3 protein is CSAKPGPSTDTQYF. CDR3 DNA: TGCAGTGCCAAACCGGGACCAAGCACAGATACGCAGTATTTT.

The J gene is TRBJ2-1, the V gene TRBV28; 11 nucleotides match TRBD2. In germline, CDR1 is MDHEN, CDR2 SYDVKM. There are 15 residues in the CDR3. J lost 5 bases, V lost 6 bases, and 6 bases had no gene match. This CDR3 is CASSPSGGYHNEQFF. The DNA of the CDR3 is TGTGCCAGCAGCCCTAGCGGGGGGTACCACAATGAGCAGTTCTTC.

The CDR3 DNA follows: TGTGCCAGCAGTGAAACGGGGTGGTCGGAGACCCAGTACTTC. Translating gives CASSETGWSETQYF. V is TRBV6-1 and J is TRBJ2-5; a weak D match, TRBD2 (5 bases). Germline assignment: CDR1 MNHNS and CDR2 SASEGT. The CDR3 is 14 residues long. V was clipped by 2 bases and J by 5 bases, with 12 bases between them.

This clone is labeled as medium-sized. The CDR3 sequence: CASSQGTLSNTGELFF. The CDR3 DNA follows: TGCGCCAGCAGCCAAGGGACTTTGTCAAACACCGGGGAGCTGTTTTTT. The chain joins TRBV5-1 to TRBJ2-2; possible D gene TRBD2, 6 bases. There are 16 residues in the CDR3. V shed 4 bases and J shed 2 bases, with 15 bases lying between them. In germline, CDR1 is SGHRS, CDR2 YFSETQ.

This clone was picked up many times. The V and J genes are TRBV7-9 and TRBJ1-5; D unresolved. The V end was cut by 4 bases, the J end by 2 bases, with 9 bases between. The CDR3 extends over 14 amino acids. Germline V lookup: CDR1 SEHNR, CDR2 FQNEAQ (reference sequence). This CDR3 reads CASSSSGGNQPQHF. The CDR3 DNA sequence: TGTGCCAGCAGCTCCTCCGGGGGCAATCAGCCCCAGCATTTT.

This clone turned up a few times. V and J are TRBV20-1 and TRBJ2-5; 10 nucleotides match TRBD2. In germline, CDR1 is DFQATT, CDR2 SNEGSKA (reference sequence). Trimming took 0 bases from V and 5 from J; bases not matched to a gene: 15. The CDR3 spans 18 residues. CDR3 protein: CSAREAGASGRMLETQYF. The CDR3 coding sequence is TGCAGTGCTAGAGAGGCCGGGGCTAGCGGGAGAATGTTGGAGACCCAGTACTTC.

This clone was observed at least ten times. CDR3 nucleotide sequence: TGTGCCAGCAGTTGGGGGCGGGACTACTCCTACAATGAGCAGTTCTTC. Its translation: CASSWGRDYSYNEQFF. This chain uses TRBV6-5 with TRBJ2-1, with a tentative D call TRBD2 (7 bases). This CDR3 region has 16 residues. The V end lost 4 bases, the J end lost 0 bases, and 13 bases lay between the germline ends. Looked up from germline, CDR1 is MNHEY and CDR2 is SVGAGI.

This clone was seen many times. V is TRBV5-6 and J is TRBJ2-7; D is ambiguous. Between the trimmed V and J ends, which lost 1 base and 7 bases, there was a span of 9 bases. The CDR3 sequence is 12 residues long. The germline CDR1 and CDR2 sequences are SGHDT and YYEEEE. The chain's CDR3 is CASSLTNTEQYF. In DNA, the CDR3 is TGTGCCAGCAGCTTGACCAACACGGAGCAGTACTTC.

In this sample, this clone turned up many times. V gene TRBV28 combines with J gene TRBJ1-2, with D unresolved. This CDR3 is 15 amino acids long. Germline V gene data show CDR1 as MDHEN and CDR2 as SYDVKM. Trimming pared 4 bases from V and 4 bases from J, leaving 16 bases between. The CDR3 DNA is TGTGCCAGCAGTTCGAACGGAGGTTATGGCTATGGCTACACCTTC. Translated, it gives CASSSNGGYGYGYTF.

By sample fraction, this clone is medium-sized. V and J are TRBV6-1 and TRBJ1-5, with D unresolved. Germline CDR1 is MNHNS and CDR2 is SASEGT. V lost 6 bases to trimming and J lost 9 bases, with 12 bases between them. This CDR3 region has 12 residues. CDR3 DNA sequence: TGTGCCAGCAGGATCCCCTCATGGCCCCAGCATTTT. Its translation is CASRIPSWPQHF.

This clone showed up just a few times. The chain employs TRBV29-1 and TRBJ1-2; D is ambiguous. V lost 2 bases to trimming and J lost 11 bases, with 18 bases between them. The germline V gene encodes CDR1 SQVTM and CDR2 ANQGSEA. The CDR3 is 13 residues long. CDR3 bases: TGCAGCGTTGAAAAAACATACAGCCGACTTTACACCTTC. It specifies CSVEKTYSRLYTF.

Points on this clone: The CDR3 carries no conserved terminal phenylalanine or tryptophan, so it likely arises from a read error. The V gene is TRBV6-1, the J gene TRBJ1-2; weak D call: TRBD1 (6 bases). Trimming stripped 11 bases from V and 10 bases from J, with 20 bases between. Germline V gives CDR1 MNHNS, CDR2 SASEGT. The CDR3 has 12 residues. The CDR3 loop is CAATTGIGVYTL. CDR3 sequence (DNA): TGTGCCGCGACGACAGGAATCGGCGTCTACACCCTC.

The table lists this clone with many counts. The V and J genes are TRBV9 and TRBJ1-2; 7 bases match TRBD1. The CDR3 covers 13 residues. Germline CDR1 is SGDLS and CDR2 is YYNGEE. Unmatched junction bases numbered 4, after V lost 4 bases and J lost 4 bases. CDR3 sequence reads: CASSRQGSYGYTF. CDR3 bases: TGTGCCAGCAGCCGACAGGGATCCTATGGCTACACCTTC.

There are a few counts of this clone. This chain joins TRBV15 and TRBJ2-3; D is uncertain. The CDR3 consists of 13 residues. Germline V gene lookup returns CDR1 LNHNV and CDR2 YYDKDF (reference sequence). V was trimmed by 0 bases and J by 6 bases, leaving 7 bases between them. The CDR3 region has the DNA TGTGCCACCAGCAGAGATTCGATCGATACGCAGTATTTT. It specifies CATSRDSIDTQYF.

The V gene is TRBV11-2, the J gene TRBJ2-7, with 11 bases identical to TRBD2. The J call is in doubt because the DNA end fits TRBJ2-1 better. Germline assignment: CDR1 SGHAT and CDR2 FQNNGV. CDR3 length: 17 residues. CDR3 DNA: TGTGCCAGCAGCTTAGAAGGAGGGACTAGCGGAAACAATGAGCAGTTCTTC. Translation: CASSLEGGTSGNNEQFF.

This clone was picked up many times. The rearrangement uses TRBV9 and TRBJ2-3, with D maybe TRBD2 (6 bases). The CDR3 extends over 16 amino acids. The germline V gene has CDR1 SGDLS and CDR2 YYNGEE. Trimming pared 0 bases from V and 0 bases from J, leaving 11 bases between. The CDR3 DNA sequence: TGTGCCAGCAGCGTAGAGGGACTTCCTAGCACAGATACGCAGTATTTT. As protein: CASSVEGLPSTDTQYF.

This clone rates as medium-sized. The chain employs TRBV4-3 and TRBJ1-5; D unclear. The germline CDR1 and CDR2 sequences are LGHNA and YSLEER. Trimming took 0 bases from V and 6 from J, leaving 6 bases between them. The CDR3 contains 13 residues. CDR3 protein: CASSQDFSQPQHF. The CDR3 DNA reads TGCGCCAGCAGCCAAGATTTTAGTCAGCCCCAGCATTTT.

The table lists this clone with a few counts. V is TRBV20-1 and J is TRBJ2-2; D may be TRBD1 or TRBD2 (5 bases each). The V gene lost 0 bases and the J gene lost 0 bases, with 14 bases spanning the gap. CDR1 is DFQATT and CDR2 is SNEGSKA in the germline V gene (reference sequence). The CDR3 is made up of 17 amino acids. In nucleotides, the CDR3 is TGCAGTGCTAGAGATTCCAGGGACCAGCCGAACACCGGGGAGCTGTTTTTT. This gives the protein CSARDSRDQPNTGELFF.

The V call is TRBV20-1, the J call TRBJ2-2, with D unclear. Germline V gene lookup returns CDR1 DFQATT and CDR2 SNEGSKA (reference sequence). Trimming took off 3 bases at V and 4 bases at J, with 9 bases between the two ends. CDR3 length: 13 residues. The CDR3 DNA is TGCAGTGCTAGTAGGTTAGCCACCGGGGAGCTGTTTTTT. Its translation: CSASRLATGELFF.

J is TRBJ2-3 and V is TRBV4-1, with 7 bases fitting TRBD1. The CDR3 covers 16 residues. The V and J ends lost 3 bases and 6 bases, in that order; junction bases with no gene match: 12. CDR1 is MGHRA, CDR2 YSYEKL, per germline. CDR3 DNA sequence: TGCGCCAGCAGCCACTTTGGACAGGCGGATCGGGATACGCAGTATTTT. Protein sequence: CASSHFGQADRDTQYF.

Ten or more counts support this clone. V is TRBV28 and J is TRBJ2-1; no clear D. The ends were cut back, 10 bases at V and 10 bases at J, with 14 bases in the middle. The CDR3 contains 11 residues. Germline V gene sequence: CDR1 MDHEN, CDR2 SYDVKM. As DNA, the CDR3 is TGTGCCACCCTCCTTGGACCGGAGCAGTTCTTC. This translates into CATLLGPEQFF. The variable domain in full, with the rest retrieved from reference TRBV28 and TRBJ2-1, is DVKVTQSSRYLVKRTGEKVFLECVQDMDHENMFWYRQDPGLGLRLIYFSYDVKMKEKGDIPEGYSVSREKKERFSLILESASTNQTSMYLCATLLGPEQFFGPGTRLTVL.